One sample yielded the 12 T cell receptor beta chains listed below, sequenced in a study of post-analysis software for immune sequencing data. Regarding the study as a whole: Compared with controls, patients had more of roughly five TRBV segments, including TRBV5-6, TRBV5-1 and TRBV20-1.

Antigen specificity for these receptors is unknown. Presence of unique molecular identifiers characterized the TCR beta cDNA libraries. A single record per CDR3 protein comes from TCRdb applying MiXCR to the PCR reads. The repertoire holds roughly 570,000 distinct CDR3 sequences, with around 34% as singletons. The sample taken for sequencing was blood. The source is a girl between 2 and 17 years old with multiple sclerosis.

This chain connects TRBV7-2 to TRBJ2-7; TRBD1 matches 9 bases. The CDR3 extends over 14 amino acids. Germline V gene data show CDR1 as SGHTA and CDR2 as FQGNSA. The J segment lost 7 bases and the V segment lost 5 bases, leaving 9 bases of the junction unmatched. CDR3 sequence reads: CASSHAGTGREQYF. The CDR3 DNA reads TGTGCCAGCAGCCACGCCGGGACAGGGAGAGAGCAGTACTTC. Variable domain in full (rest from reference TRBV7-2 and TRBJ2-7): GAGVSQSPSNKVTEKGKDVELRCDPISGHTALYWYRQSLGQGLEFLIYFQGNSAPDKSGLPSDRFSAERTGGSVSTLTIQRTQQEDSAVYLCASSHAGTGREQYFGPGTRLTVT.

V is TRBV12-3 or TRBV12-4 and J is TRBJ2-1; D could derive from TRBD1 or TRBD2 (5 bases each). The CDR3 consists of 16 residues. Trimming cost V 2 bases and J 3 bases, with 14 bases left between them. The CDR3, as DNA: TGTGCCAGCAGTTTAATTGGGAGACAGAACTACAATGAGCAGTTCTTC. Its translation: CASSLIGRQNYNEQFF.

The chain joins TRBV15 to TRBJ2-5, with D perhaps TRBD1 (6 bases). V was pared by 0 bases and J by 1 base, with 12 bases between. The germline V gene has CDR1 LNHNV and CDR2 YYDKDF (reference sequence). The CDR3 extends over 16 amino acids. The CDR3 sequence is CATSRDLRTAQETQYF. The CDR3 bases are TGTGCCACCAGCAGAGATCTAAGGACAGCCCAAGAGACCCAGTACTTC.

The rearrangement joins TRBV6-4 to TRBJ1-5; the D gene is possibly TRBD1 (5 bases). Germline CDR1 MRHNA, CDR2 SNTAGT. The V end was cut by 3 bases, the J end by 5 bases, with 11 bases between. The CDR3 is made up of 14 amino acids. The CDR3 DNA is TGTGCCAGCAGTGATCAGGGTGGCCATCAGCCCCAGCATTTT. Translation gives CASSDQGGHQPQHF.

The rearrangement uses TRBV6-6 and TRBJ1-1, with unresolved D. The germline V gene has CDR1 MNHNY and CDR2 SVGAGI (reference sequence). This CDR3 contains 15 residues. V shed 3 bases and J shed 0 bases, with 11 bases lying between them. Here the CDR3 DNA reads TGTGCCAGCAGTTATCAACAGCGGATGAACACTGAAGCTTTCTTT. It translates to CASSYQQRMNTEAFF.

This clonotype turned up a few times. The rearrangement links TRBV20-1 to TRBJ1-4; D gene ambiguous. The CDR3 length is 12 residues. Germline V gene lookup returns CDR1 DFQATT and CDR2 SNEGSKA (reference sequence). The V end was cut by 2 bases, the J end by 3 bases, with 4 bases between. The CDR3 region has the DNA TGCAGTGCTAGACCCTCTAATGAAAAACTGTTTTTT. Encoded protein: CSARPSNEKLFF.

The chain's CDR3 is CSASEGQPQHF. The CDR3 DNA follows: TGCAGTGCTAGTGAGGGTCAGCCCCAGCATTTT. The chain is built from TRBV20-1 and TRBJ1-5; D call uncertain. Trimming cost V 3 bases and J 6 bases, with 6 bases left between them. The V gene's germline CDR1 is DFQATT and CDR2 SNEGSKA (reference sequence). The CDR3 runs to 11 residues.

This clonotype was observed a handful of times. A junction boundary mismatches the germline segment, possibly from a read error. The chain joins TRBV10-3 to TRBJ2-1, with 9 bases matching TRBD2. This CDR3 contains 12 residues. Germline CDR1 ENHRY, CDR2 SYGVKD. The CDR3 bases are TGTGCCATACAAGCGGGGGGCAATGAGCAGGTCTTC. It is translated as CAIQAGGNEQVF.

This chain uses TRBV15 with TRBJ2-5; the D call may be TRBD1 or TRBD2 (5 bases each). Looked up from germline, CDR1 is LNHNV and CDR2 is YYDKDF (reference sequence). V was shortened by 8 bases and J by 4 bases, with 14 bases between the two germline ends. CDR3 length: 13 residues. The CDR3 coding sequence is TGTGCCACCCGTAGTGAGGGGTTAGAGACCCAGTACTTC. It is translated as CATRSEGLETQYF.

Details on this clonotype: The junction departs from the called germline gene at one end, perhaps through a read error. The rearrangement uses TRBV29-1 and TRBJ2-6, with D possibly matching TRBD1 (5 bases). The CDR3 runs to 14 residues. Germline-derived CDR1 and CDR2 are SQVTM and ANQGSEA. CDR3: CSVEGGSGANVRTF. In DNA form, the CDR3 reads TGCAGCGTTGAAGGGGGCTCTGGGGCCAACGTCCGGACTTTC.

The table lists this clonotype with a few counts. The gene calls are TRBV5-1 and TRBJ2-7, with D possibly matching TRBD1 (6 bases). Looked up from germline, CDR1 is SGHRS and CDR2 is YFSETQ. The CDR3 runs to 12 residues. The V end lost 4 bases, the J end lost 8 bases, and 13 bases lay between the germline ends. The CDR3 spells CASSADRNQQYF. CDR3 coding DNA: TGCGCCAGCAGCGCAGACAGGAACCAGCAGTACTTC.

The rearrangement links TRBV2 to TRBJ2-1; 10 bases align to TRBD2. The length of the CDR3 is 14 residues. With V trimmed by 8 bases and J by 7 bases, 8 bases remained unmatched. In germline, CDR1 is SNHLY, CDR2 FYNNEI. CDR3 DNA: TGTGCCAGCCCTAGCGGGGGCCCCCGGAATGAGCAGTTCTTC. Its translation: CASPSGGPRNEQFF.